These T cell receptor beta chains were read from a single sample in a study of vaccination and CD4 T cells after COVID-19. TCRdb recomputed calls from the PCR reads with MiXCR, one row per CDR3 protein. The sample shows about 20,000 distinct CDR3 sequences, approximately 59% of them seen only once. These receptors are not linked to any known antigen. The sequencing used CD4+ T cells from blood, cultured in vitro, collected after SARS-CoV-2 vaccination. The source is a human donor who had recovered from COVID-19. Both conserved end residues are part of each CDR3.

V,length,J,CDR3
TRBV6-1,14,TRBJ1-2,CASSEAQGLGGYTF
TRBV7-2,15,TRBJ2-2,CASSPYQGHTGELFF
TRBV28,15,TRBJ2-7,CASSPPAAPKGEQYF
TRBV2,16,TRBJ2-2,CASSTSIAGGIGELFF
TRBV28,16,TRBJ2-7,CASRRIPSAGTYEQYF
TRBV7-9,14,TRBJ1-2,CASSPGQGNYGYTF
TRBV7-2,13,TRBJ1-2,CASSSGTQGGYTF
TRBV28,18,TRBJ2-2,CASSLTGLGLGPDGELFF
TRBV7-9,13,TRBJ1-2,CASSLEGRHFLTF
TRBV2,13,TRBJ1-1,CASSEGGNTEAFF
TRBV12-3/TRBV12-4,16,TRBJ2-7,CASSLVVGQGPYEQYF
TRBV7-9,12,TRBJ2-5,CASSRTGETQYF
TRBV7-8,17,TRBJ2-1,CASSSRTSGAYYNEQFF
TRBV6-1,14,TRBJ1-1,CASSEDRGSTEAFF
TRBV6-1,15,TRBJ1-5,CASSEASGGNQPQHF
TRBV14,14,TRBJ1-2,CASSQGTGIYGYTF
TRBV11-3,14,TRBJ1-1,CASSLTGKNTEAFF
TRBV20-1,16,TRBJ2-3,CSASDTGRRATDTQYF
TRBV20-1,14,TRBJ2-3,CSALAGGGADTQYF
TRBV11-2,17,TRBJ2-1,CASSPDPWGLAFHEQFF
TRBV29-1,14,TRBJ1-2,CSVEPKELFYGYTF
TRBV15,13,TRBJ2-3,CATSRGQEDTQYF
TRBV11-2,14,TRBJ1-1,CASSLSARGPEAFF
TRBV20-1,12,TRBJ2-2,CSAAEGAGELFF
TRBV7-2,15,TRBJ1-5,CASSPTQGASQPQHF
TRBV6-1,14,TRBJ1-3,CASTQTGVLDTIYF
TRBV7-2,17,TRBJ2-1,CASSPPSGGAYYNEQFF
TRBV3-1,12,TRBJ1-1,CASSPRTGRAFF
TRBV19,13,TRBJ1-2,CASSPTGGDGYTF
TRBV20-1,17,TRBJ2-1,CSAREALAGGRYNEQFF
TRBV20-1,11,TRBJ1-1,CSAIRNTEAFF
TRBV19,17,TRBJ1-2,CASSSLPSQGNMNGYTF
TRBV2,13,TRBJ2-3,CASRLAGKDTQYF
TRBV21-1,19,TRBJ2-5,CASSIKEPTLADNEETQYF
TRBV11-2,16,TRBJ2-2,CASSFQRGSPTGELFF
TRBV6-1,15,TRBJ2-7,CASSPPLAGYYEQYF
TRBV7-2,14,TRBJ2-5,CASSLGGESETQYF
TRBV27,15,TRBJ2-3,CASSPGLAGVDTQYF
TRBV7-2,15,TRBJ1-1,CASSLVAGYGTEAFF
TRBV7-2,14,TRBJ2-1,CASSSSEGIGEQFF
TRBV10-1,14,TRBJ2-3,CASSGTVSSDTQYF
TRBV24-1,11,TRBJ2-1,CATSTYNEQFF
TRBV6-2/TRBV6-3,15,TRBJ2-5,CASSYFGGGGETQYF
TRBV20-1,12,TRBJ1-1,CSARPDTFEAFF
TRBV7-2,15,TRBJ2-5,CASSFETSGQETQYF
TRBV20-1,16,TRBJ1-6,CSARKLQGAIGSPLHF
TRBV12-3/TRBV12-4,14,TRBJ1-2,CASTYGQGRRGYTF
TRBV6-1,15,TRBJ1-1,CASSEGQPGYTEAFF